The 5 T cell receptor beta chains given below trace back to one sample, sequenced in a study of blood T cells in healthy people across ages. For the second PCR, which ran for about 7 to 11 cycles, a sample-barcoded 5' primer and a J-beta primer mix were used. Each CDR3 protein gets one entry after TCRdb re-called the 5' RACE reads with MiXCR. The sample yields 550,000 to 750,000 distinct CDR3 sequences, under 25% seen once. Sequenced: blood. These receptors were obtained from a man aged 65-85 years in good health.

This clonotype has a count of ten or more. The rearrangement joins TRBV6-1 to TRBJ2-1, with TRBD2 identical over 9 bases. Germline V CDR1 and CDR2: MNHNS, SASEGT. J gave up 7 bases and V 8 bases, and 9 bases lay outside the gene matches. This CDR3 is built from 14 residues. This chain's CDR3 is CASRRTSASNEQFF. The CDR3 DNA is TGTGCCAGCCGCCGGACTAGCGCATCAAATGAGCAGTTCTTC.

This sequence joins TRBV4-2 and TRBJ2-5; 10 bases fit TRBD2. The J call may be incorrect, as the DNA end agrees better with TRBJ2-1. The CDR3 runs to 16 residues. CDR1 is LGHNA and CDR2 is YNFKEQ in the germline V gene. The CDR3 DNA reads TGTGCCAGCAGCCAAGACTGGCTAGCGGGAGCCGGGGAGCAGTTCTTC. It yields the protein CASSQDWLAGAGEQFF.

There are a few counts of this clonotype. The rearrangement joins TRBV6-6 to TRBJ2-7; 9 bases match TRBD1. The CDR3 consists of 16 residues. Unmatched junction bases numbered 14, after V lost 6 bases and J lost 5 bases. Germline V lookup: CDR1 MNHNY, CDR2 SVGAGI (reference sequence). The CDR3: CASRNPIGTGLHEQYF. In DNA form, the CDR3 reads TGTGCCAGCAGGAACCCTATCGGGACAGGGCTCCACGAGCAGTACTTC.

This clonotype was detected a few times. V usage is TRBV5-1 and J usage is TRBJ1-3; D is ambiguous. V was trimmed by 4 bases and J by 0 bases, leaving 11 bases between them. The CDR3 has 15 residues. Germline V gene sequence: CDR1 SGHRS, CDR2 YFSETQ. The chain's CDR3 is CASSLDANSGNTIYF. Here the CDR3 DNA reads TGCGCCAGCAGCCTCGACGCCAACTCTGGAAACACCATATATTTT.

This clonotype was detected a few times. The chain joins TRBV5-8 to TRBJ2-1; D not resolved. Germline CDR1 and CDR2: SGHTS and YDEGEE. The CDR3 has 14 residues. Deletions cut 2 bases from V and 0 bases from J, with 6 bases between. The CDR3 DNA reads TGTGCCAGCAGCTTCCAGAGCTCCTACAATGAGCAGTTCTTC. This sequence encodes CASSFQSSYNEQFF.